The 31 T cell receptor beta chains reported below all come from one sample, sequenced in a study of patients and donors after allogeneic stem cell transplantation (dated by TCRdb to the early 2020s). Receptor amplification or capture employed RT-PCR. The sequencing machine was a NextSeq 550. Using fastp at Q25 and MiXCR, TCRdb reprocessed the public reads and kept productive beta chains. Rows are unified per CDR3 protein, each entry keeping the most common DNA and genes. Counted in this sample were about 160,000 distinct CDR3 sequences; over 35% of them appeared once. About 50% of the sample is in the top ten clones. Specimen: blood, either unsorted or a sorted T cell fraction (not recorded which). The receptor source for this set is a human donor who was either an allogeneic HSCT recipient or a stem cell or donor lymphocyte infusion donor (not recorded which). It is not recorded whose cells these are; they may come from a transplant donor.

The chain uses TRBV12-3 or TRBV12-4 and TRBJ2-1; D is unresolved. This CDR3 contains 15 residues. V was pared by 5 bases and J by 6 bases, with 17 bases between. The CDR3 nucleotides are TGTGCCAGCAGTCCCTTATACCCTTTTGCCAATGAGCAGTTCTTC. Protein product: CASSPLYPFANEQFF.

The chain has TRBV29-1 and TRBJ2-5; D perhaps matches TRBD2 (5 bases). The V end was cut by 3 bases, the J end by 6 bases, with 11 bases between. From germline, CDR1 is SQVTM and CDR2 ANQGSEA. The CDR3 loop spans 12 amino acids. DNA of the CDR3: TGCAGCGTTGATCTGGGCGGGCAGACCCAGTACTTC. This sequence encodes CSVDLGGQTQYF.

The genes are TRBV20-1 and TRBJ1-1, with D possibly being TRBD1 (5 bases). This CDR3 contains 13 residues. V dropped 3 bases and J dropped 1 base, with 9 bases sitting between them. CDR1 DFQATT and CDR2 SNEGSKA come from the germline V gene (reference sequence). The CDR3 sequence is CSASRGTNTEAFF. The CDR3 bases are TGCAGTGCTAGTCGCGGGACGAACACTGAAGCTTTCTTT.

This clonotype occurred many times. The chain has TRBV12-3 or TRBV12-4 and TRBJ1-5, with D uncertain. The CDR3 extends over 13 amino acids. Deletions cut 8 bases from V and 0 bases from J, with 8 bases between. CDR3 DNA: TGTGCCAGCCGGGCCCATAGCAATCAGCCCCAGCATTTT. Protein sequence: CASRAHSNQPQHF.

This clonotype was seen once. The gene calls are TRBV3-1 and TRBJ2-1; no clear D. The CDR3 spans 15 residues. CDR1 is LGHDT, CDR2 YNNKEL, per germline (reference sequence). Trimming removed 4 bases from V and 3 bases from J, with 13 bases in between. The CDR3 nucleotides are TGTGCCAGCAGCCCAGTGCGAGGAGTCTACAATGAGCAGTTCTTC. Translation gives CASSPVRGVYNEQFF.

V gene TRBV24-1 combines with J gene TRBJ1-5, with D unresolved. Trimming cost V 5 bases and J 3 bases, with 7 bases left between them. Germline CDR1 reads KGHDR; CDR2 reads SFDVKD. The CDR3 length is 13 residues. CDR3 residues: CATSGSYNQPQHF. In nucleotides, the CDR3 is TGTGCCACCAGTGGGAGCTACAATCAGCCCCAGCATTTT.

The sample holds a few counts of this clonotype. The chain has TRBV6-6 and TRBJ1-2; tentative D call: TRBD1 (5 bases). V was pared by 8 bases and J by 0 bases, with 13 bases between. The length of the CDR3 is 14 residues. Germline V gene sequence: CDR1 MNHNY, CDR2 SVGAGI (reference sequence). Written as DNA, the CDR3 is TGTGCCAGCTTGGAGGGGATCCCTAACTATGGCTACACCTTC. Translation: CASLEGIPNYGYTF.

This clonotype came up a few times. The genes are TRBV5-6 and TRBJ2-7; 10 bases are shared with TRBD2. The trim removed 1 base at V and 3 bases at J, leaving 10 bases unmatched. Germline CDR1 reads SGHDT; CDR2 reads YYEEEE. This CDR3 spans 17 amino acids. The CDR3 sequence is CASSLQLAGPPLYEQYF. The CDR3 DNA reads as TGTGCCAGCAGCTTGCAACTAGCGGGACCGCCTCTCTACGAGCAGTACTTC. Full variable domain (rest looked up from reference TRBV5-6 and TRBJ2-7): DAGVTQSPTHLIKTRGQQVTLRCSPKSGHDTVSWYQQALGQGPQFIFQYYEEEERQRGNFPDRFSGHQFPNYSSELNVNALLLGDSALYLCASSLQLAGPPLYEQYFGPGTRLTVT.

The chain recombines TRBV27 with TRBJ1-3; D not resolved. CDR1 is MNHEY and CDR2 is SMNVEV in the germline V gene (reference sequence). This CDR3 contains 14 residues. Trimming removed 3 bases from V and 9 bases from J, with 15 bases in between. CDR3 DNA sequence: TGTGCCAGCAGTTTTAACAGCCCCGGCGGCACCATATATTTT. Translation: CASSFNSPGGTIYF.

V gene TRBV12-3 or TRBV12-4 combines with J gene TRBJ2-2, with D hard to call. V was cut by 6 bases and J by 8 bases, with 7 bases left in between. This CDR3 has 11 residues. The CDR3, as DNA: TGTGCCAGCAGGACTTCGGGGGAGCTGTTTTTT. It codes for CASRTSGELFF.

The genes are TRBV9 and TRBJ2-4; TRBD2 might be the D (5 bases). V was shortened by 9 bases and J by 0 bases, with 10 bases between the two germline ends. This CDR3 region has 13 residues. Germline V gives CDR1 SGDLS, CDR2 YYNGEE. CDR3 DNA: TGTGCCAACCACGGGGTAGCCAAAAACATTCAGTACTTC. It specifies CANHGVAKNIQYF.

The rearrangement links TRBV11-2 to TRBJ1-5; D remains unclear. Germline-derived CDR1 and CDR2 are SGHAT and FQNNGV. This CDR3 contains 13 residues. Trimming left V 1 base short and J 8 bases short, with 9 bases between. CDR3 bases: TGTGCCAGCAGCTTAGGTTCCACAGAGCCCCAGCATTTT. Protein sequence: CASSLGSTEPQHF.

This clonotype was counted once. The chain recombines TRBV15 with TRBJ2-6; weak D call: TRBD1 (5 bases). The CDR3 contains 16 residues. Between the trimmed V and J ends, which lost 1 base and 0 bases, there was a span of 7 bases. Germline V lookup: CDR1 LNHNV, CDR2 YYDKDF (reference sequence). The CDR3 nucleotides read TGTGCCACCAGCAGAGCAGGGTTCTCTGGGGCCAACGTCCTGACTTTC. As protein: CATSRAGFSGANVLTF.

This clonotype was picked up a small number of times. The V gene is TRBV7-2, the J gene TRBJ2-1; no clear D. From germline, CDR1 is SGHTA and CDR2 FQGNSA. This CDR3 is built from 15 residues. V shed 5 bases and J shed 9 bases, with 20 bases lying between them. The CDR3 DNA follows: TGTGCCAGCAGCCTATGGACGGCGTTTGAGGCTGAGCAGTTCTTC. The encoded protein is CASSLWTAFEAEQFF.

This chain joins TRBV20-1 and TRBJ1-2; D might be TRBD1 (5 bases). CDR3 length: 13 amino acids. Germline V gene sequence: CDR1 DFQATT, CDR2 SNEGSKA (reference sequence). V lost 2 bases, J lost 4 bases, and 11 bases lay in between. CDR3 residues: CSARSTGGYGYTF. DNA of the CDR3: TGCAGTGCTAGATCCACAGGCGGCTATGGCTACACCTTC.

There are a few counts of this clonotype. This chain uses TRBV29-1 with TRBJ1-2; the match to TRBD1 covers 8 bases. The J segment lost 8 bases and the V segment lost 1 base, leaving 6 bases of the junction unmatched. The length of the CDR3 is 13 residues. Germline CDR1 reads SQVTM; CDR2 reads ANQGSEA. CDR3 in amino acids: CSVEARGLWGYTF. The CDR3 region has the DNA TGCAGCGTTGAAGCCAGGGGGCTCTGGGGCTACACCTTC.

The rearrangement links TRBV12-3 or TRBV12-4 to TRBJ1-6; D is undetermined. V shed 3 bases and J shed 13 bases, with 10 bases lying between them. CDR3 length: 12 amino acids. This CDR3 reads CASSLAGNPLHF. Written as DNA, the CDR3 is TGTGCCAGCAGTTTGGCCGGGAACCCCCTCCACTTT.

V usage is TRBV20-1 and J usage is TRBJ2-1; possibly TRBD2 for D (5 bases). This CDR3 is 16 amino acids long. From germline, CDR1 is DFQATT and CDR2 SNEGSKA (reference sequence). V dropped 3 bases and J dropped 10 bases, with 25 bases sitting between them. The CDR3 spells CSARQKRGLLLREQFF. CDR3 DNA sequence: TGCAGTGCTAGGCAAAAACGGGGATTGCTCCTACGGGAGCAGTTCTTC.

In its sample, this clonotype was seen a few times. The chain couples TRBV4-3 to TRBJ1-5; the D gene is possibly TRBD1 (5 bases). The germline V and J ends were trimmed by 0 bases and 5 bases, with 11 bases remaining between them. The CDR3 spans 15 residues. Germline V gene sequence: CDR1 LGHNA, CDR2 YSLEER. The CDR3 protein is CASSQDDQGDQPQHF. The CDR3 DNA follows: TGCGCCAGCAGCCAAGATGATCAAGGGGATCAGCCCCAGCATTTT.

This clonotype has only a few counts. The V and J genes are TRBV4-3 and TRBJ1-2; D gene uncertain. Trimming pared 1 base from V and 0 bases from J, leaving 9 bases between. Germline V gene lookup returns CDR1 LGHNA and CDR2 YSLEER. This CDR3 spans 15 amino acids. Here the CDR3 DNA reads TGCGCCAGCAGCCAAGGAGCAGCAGCTAACTATGGCTACACCTTC. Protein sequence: CASSQGAAANYGYTF.

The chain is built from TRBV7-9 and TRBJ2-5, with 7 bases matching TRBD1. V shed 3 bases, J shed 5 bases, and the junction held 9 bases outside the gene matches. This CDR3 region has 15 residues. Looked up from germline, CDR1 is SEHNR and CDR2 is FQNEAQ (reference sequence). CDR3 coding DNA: TGTGCCAGCAGCTTCCGAGGGCTACAGGGGGAGACCCAGTACTTC. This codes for CASSFRGLQGETQYF.

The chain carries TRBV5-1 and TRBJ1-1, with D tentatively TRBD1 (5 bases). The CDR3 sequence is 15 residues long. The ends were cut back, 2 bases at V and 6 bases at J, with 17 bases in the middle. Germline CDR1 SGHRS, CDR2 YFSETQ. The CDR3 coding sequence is TGCGCCAGCAGCTTTGGGGTGAGGGACCCCCCTGAAGCTTTCTTT. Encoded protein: CASSFGVRDPPEAFF.

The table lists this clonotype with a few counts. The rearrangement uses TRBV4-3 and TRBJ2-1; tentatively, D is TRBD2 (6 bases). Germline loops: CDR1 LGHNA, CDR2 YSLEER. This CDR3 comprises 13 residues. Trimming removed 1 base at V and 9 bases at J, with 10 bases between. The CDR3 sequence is CASSQVVGGEQFF. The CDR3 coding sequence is TGCGCCAGCAGCCAAGTAGTGGGGGGTGAGCAGTTCTTC.

The CDR3 bases are TGCGCCAGCAGCTTACAGGGAGTGGTTTACTCACCCCTCCACTTT. Translating it yields CASSLQGVVYSPLHF. This chain uses TRBV5-1 with TRBJ1-6; a possible D gene is TRBD1 (6 bases). The CDR3 covers 15 residues. The germline V gene encodes CDR1 SGHRS and CDR2 YFSETQ. V lost 2 bases, J lost 10 bases, and 16 bases lay in between.

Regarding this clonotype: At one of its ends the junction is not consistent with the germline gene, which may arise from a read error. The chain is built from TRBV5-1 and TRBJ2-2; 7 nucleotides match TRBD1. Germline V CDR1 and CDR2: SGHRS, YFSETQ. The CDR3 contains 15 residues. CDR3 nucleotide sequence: TGCGCCAGCGGCTTACGACAGGGGAACACCGGGGAGCTGTTTTTT. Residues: CASGLRQGNTGELFF. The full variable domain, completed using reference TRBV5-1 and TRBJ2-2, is KAGVTQTPRYLIKTRGQQVTLSCSPISGHRSVSWYQQTPGQGLQFLFEYFSETQRNKGNFPGRFSGRQFSNSRSEMNVSTLELGDSALYLCASGLRQGNTGELFFGEGSRLTVL.

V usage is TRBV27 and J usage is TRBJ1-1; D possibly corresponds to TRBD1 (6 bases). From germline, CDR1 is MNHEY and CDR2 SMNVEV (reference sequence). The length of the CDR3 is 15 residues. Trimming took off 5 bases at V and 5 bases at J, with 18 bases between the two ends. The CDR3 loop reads CASSATSRGMTEAFF. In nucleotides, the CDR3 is TGTGCCAGCAGTGCCACATCGAGGGGGATGACTGAAGCTTTCTTT.

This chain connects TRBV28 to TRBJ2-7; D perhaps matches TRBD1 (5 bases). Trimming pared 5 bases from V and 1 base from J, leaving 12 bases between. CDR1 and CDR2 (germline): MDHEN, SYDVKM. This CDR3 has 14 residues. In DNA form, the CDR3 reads TGTGCCAGCAGTCCTCTAACAGGATCCTACGAGCAGTACTTC. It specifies CASSPLTGSYEQYF.

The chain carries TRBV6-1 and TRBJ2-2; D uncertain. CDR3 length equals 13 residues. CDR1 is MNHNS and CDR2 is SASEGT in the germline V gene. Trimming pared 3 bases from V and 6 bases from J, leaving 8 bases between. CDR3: CASSDWGSGELFF. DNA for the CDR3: TGTGCCAGCAGTGACTGGGGATCCGGGGAGCTGTTTTTT.

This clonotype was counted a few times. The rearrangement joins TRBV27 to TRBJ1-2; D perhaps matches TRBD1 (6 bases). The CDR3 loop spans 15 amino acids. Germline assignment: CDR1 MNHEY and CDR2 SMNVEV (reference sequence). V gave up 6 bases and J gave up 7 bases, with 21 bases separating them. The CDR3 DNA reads TGTGCCAGCAGCCCCCCCGGGCAGGGGAATTCTGGCTACACCTTC. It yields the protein CASSPPGQGNSGYTF.

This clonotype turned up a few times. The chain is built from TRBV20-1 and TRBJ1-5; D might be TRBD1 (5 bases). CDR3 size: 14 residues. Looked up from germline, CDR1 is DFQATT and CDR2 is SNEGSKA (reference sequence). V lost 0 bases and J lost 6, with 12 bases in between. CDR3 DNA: TGCAGTGCTAGAGATGGGACCCGAGGTCAGCCCCAGCATTTT. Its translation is CSARDGTRGQPQHF.

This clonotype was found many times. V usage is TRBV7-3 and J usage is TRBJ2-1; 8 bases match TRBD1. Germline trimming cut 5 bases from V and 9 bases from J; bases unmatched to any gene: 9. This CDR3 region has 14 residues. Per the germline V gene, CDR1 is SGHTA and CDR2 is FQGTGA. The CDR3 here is CASSLDRERAEQFF. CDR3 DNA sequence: TGTGCCAGCAGCCTGGACAGGGAAAGGGCTGAGCAGTTCTTC.